The 19 T cell receptor beta chains reported below all come from one sample, sequenced in a study of T cell repertoires in cytomegalovirus infection. These receptors' targets are unknown. TCRdb fed the reads into MiXCR, producing one record per CDR3 protein. The top ten clones hold 20% of a sample with some 320,000 distinct CDR3 sequences, 25% to 30% of them seen once. The sample was cultured PBMCs, taken from culture after CMV antigen stimulation. These receptors all stem from a human donor in good health (CMV status not recorded). Some clones in this sample may be carry-over from other donors' samples.

The chain uses TRBV28 and TRBJ2-5, with 8 bases identical to TRBD2. Germline V CDR1 and CDR2: MDHEN, SYDVKM. Trimming at V came to 5 bases and at J to 5 bases, leaving 10 bases not matched to a gene. The CDR3 contains 15 residues. CDR3 nucleotides: TGTGCCAGCAGTCCCTGGCGGGAGGCGGACGAGACCCAGTACTTC. Protein sequence: CASSPWREADETQYF.

DNA for the CDR3: TGTGCCAGTAGTCGGGGACTAACGGCCGGCACAGATACGCAGTATTTT. Protein product: CASSRGLTAGTDTQYF. The chain joins TRBV19 to TRBJ2-3; 7 bases are a match to TRBD2. CDR3 length equals 16 residues. Germline V gene lookup returns CDR1 LNHDA and CDR2 SQIVND (reference sequence). The trim removed 5 bases at V and 1 base at J, leaving 9 bases unmatched.

The V gene is TRBV12-5, the J gene TRBJ2-5; 9 nucleotides align to TRBD1. CDR3 length: 14 residues. V shed 6 bases, J shed 4 bases, and the junction held 6 bases outside the gene matches. Germline V gives CDR1 LGHNT, CDR2 FRNRAP. The CDR3 region has the DNA TGTGCTAGTGGCCTAGGACAGGGGAGAGAGACCCAGTACTTC. Encoded protein: CASGLGQGRETQYF.

The table lists this clonotype with a few counts. The chain recombines TRBV2 with TRBJ2-7; D ambiguous. The V gene's germline CDR1 is SNHLY and CDR2 FYNNEI. Trimming left V 11 bases short and J 10 bases short, with 15 bases between. The CDR3 extends over 10 amino acids. CDR3 in amino acids: CASGAVSQYF. In DNA, the CDR3 is TGTGCCTCGGGCGCGGTGTCCCAGTACTTC.

The chain has TRBV11-2 and TRBJ2-1, with D possibly called TRBD1 or TRBD2 (6 bases each). CDR3 length: 14 residues. V lost 4 bases to trimming and J lost 8 bases, with 15 bases between them. Germline V gives CDR1 SGHAT, CDR2 FQNNGV. CDR3 in DNA: TGTGCCAGCAGCTCCGTAAGGGGGGACCATGAGCAGTTCTTC. Amino acids: CASSSVRGDHEQFF. The complete variable domain, with remaining parts taken from reference TRBV11-2 and TRBJ2-1, reads EAGVAQSPRYKIIEKRQSVAFWCNPISGHATLYWYQQILGQGPKLLIQFQNNGVVDDSQLPKDRFSAERLKGVDSTLKIQPAKLEDSAVYLCASSSVRGDHEQFFGPGTRLTVL.

This rearrangement joins TRBV7-8 to TRBJ2-1, with 11 bases matching TRBD1. CDR3 length equals 15 residues. Germline values: CDR1 SGHVS, CDR2 FQNEAQ. V dropped 4 bases and J dropped 7; count of bases not matched to a gene: 6. The CDR3 DNA follows: TGTGCCAGCAGCTCGCGGGACAGGGGGGGGAATGAGCAGTTCTTC. Protein product: CASSSRDRGGNEQFF.

This clonotype was counted between two and nine times. The chain is built from TRBV11-2 and TRBJ2-7; D may be TRBD2 (5 bases). CDR1 is SGHAT and CDR2 is FQNNGV in the germline V gene. This CDR3 comprises 13 residues. V was shortened by 5 bases and J by 3 bases, with 11 bases between the two germline ends. DNA for the CDR3: TGTGCCAGCAGCCTCCGGGGTGTCTACGAGCAGTACTTC. It specifies CASSLRGVYEQYF.

V usage is TRBV19 and J usage is TRBJ1-1, with a weak D call TRBD1 (5 bases). The CDR3 is 11 residues long. Trimming stripped 10 bases from V and 6 bases from J, with 12 bases between. The germline V gene has CDR1 LNHDA and CDR2 SQIVND (reference sequence). The CDR3 bases are TGTGCCACCGCGGGACCGCCTGAAGCTTTCTTT. It encodes CATAGPPEAFF.

The chain couples TRBV6-8 to TRBJ2-1; tentatively, D is TRBD1 or TRBD2 (5 bases each). Germline values: CDR1 MNHGY, CDR2 SAAAGT. This CDR3 is built from 15 residues. The V end was cut by 10 bases, the J end by 0 bases, with 16 bases between. The CDR3 here is CAIRGGPTSYNEQFF. The CDR3 bases are TGTGCCATTCGGGGCGGCCCGACCTCCTACAATGAGCAGTTCTTC.

This clonotype was counted a few times. The V gene is TRBV12-3 or TRBV12-4, the J gene TRBJ2-7; TRBD2 matches at 14 bases. V lost 6 bases and J lost 2; bases outside the gene matches: 12. The length of the CDR3 is 18 residues. CDR3 in DNA: TGTGCCAGCAGCTCCGAGAGTTCGGGACTAGCGGGGGCCTACGAGCAGTACTTC. Residues: CASSSESSGLAGAYEQYF.

This clonotype was detected ten times or more. The chain recombines TRBV7-8 with TRBJ2-3, with 8 bases fitting TRBD2. With V trimmed by 5 bases and J by 1 base, 8 bases remained unmatched. The CDR3 totals 16 residues. Looked up from germline, CDR1 is SGHVS and CDR2 is FQNEAQ. The CDR3 nucleotides are TGTGCCAGCAGCCGACGGAGCGGGAGTGGCACAGATACGCAGTATTTT. Protein: CASSRRSGSGTDTQYF. Variable domain in full (rest from reference TRBV7-8 and TRBJ2-3): GAGVSQSPRYKVAKRGQDVALRCDPISGHVSLFWYQQALGQGPEFLTYFQNEAQLDKSGLPSDRFFAERPEGSVSTLKIQRTQQEDSAVYLCASSRRSGSGTDTQYFGPGTRLTVL.

This clonotype was counted a single time. The chain carries TRBV27 and TRBJ2-3, with unresolved D. V was shortened by 3 bases and J by 6 bases, with 10 bases between the two germline ends. This CDR3 has 13 amino acids. Germline V gene data show CDR1 as MNHEY and CDR2 as SMNVEV (reference sequence). The CDR3 is CASSFEGLDTQYF. In DNA form, the CDR3 reads TGTGCCAGCAGTTTTGAAGGGTTGGATACGCAGTATTTT.

The rearrangement uses TRBV7-8 and TRBJ1-6; TRBD1 matches at 7 bases. The CDR3 length is 20 residues. The junction had 23 bases not matched to a gene; V was cut back by 5 bases and J by 7 bases. The germline V gene encodes CDR1 SGHVS and CDR2 FQNEAQ. The CDR3 coding sequence is TGTGCCAGCAGCCTTGGACGAGGGGGCAGTCGGGATCATAGGAATTCACCCCTCCACTTT. It yields the protein CASSLGRGGSRDHRNSPLHF.

Here the CDR3 DNA reads TGTGCCAGCAGTGTCAGCAGGGGCCCTGAAGCTTTCTTT. This sequence encodes CASSVSRGPEAFF. The chain couples TRBV6-1 to TRBJ1-1; D may be TRBD1 (6 bases). This CDR3 contains 13 residues. V lost 4 bases and J lost 6, with 12 bases in between. Germline CDR1 reads MNHNS; CDR2 reads SASEGT.

This clonotype came up many times. The V call is TRBV7-3, the J call TRBJ2-3; TRBD2 matches at 8 bases. This CDR3 region has 15 residues. V was clipped by 5 bases and J by 5 bases; unmatched bases: 9. Germline V CDR1 and CDR2: SGHTA, FQGTGA. Here the CDR3 reads CASSPGTSGGDTQYF. DNA of the CDR3: TGTGCCAGCAGCCCCGGGACTAGTGGCGGAGATACGCAGTATTTT.

The chain combines TRBV19 with TRBJ2-7; D might be TRBD2 (6 bases). Germline V lookup: CDR1 LNHDA, CDR2 SQIVND (reference sequence). The CDR3 runs to 14 residues. V was cut by 5 bases and J by 2 bases, with 13 bases left in between. This CDR3 reads CASSSPGLTYEQYF. CDR3 sequence (DNA): TGTGCCAGTAGTTCTCCGGGACTTACCTACGAGCAGTACTTC.

This clonotype was observed a few times. The CDR3 is CSARPTYEQYF. CDR3 in DNA: TGCAGTGCTAGGCCGACTTACGAGCAGTACTTC. V usage is TRBV20-1 and J usage is TRBJ2-7; D gene uncertain. The CDR3 runs to 11 residues. Deletions cut 3 bases from V and 4 bases from J, with 7 bases between. Per germline, CDR1 DFQATT and CDR2 SNEGSKA (reference sequence).

This clonotype was recorded at least ten times. V and J are TRBV7-9 and TRBJ2-1; 7 nucleotides line up with TRBD2. The CDR3 length is 14 residues. Per germline, CDR1 SEHNR and CDR2 FQNEAQ (reference sequence). Unmatched junction bases numbered 5, after V lost 5 bases and J lost 4 bases. Written as DNA, the CDR3 is TGTGCCAGCAGCCCTGGGGGGGGATACAATGAGCAGTTCTTC. Protein: CASSPGGGYNEQFF.

V is TRBV5-4 and J is TRBJ2-7; TRBD1 aligns across 10 bases. J lost 2 bases, V lost 2 bases, and 7 bases had no gene match. The CDR3 length is 16 residues. In germline, CDR1 is SGHNT, CDR2 YYREEE (reference sequence). The CDR3 protein is CASSLPTGGATYEQYF. The CDR3, as DNA: TGTGCCAGCAGCTTACCGACAGGGGGCGCCACCTACGAGCAGTACTTC.